A selection of T cell receptor beta chains follows, all from one sample in a study of T cells after yellow fever vaccination. Via MiXCR, TCRdb re-called the 5' RACE reads, giving one row per CDR3 protein. The profile shows about 500,000 distinct CDR3 sequences, roughly a sixth of them singletons. The sample was PBMCs, taken roughly 5 days after the first yellow fever vaccination. The source of these receptors is a man between 18 and 29 years old who received the YFV17D yellow fever vaccine. Both conserved end residues are part of each CDR3. Fields, in order: D gene, clone size, J gene, V gene, CDR3 DNA, CDR3 protein. A D gene is named only where the DNA matches it firmly. Rows give clone size only sometimes, using once, few, many, or a class for an expanded clone.

NA,few,TRBJ1-1,TRBV15,TGTGCCACCAGCAGAGGAGCGCCCCTTTACACTGAAGCTTTCTTT,CATSRGAPLYTEAFF
NA,few,TRBJ2-1,TRBV20-1,TGCAGTGCCGACCAGGGGAAAGGGGGCTCCTACAATGAGCAGTTCTTC,CSADQGKGGSYNEQFF
TRBD1,NA,TRBJ1-4,TRBV27,TGTGCCAGCAGTAAACACAGGGGTGGTGAAAAACTGTTTTTT,CASSKHRGGEKLFF
TRBD1,many,TRBJ1-5,TRBV7-2,TGTGCCAGCAGCTTGCAGGGGGCAAGGCCCCAGCATTTT,CASSLQGARPQHF
TRBD1,NA,TRBJ1-6,TRBV7-8,TGTGCCAGCAGCTCGAACCGGGACAGGGACGGAAGGTCCTATAATTCACCCCTCCACTTT,CASSSNRDRDGRSYNSPLHF
TRBD2,few,TRBJ2-3,TRBV7-9,TGTGCCAGCAGAGGGACTAGCGCTGGCACAGATACGCAGTATTTT,CASRGTSAGTDTQYF
TRBD1,NA,TRBJ1-1,TRBV29-1,TGCAGCGTTGTAGGGGACAGGCTGAACACTGAAGCTTTCTTT,CSVVGDRLNTEAFF
NA,few,TRBJ1-1,TRBV18,TGTGCCAGCTCACCGGGAGTGTATAGCACTGAAGCTTTCTTT,CASSPGVYSTEAFF
TRBD1,NA,TRBJ1-2,TRBV7-9,TGTGCCAGCAGCGCACAGGGGCCGAGCATAGGCTACACCTTC,CASSAQGPSIGYTF
TRBD2,NA,TRBJ2-3,TRBV7-2,TGTGCCAGCAGCCGGCGCGGGGGGTTCATCAATACGCAGTATTTT,CASSRRGGFINTQYF
NA,NA,TRBJ2-4,TRBV15,TGTGCCACCAGCAGAGATGTGGCAGGGCCCCCGATCCTAGCCAAAAACATTCAGTACTTC,CATSRDVAGPPILAKNIQYF
NA,few,TRBJ2-1,TRBV10-3,TGTGCCATCAGGCCGAACAATGAGCAGTTCTTC,CAIRPNNEQFF
TRBD1,NA,TRBJ1-5,TRBV2,TGTGCCAGCAGCGTTCCCGGGACAGGTCGGAACAATCAGCCCCAGCATTTT,CASSVPGTGRNNQPQHF
TRBD1,NA,TRBJ2-3,TRBV20-1,TGCAGGACAGTGAAGGGGGCGGATACGCAGTATTTT,CRTVKGADTQYF
NA,NA,TRBJ2-5,TRBV5-6,TGTGCCAGCAGCTCGCTGAGGGGGGGAAGTGAGACCCAGTACTTC,CASSSLRGGSETQYF
TRBD1,NA,TRBJ2-7,TRBV5-1,TGCGCCAGCAGCCCCACTTTGGGACAGGGTCGCAACGAGCAGTACTTC,CASSPTLGQGRNEQYF
NA,few,TRBJ2-2,TRBV7-8,TGTGCCAGCAGCCTCGAGGGGATCGGAGGCACCGGGGAGCTGTTTTTT,CASSLEGIGGTGELFF
NA,many,TRBJ2-7,TRBV5-6,TGTGCCAGCAGCTCCCTGACGTCAAGTCAGTACTTC,CASSSLTSSQYF
TRBD1,few,TRBJ2-1,TRBV5-1,TGCGCCAGCAGCTTGGGCGACAGGGCAATCAACAATGAGCAGTTCTTC,CASSLGDRAINNEQFF
TRBD1,NA,TRBJ1-1,TRBV7-2,TGTGCCAGCAGACAAAGGCGGACAGGTCAGAACACTGAAGCTTTCTTT,CASRQRRTGQNTEAFF
TRBD1,many,TRBJ2-1,TRBV24-1,TGTGCCACCAGTGATCCGGGACAGGGTGAGAATGAGCAGTTCTTC,CATSDPGQGENEQFF
NA,few,TRBJ2-1,TRBV11-2,TGTGCCAGCAGCCCGTCTTGGTACAATGAGCAGTTCTTC,CASSPSWYNEQFF
TRBD1,NA,TRBJ1-2,TRBV5-1,TGCGCCAGCAGCTCGACCGGACAGGGTGGGTTCTATGGCTACACCTTC,CASSSTGQGGFYGYTF
NA,few,TRBJ1-1,TRBV29-1,TGCAGCGGTGGACGGGAGGGCACTGAAGCTTTCTTT,CSGGREGTEAFF
NA,few,TRBJ2-7,TRBV19,TGTGCCAGTAGTACCAGTATCTCCTACGAGCAGTACTTC,CASSTSISYEQYF
NA,many,TRBJ1-2,TRBV5-6,TGTGCCAGCAGCTTGGCCGCCGGAGGGATCCATGGCTACACCTTC,CASSLAAGGIHGYTF
TRBD1,NA,TRBJ1-6,TRBV11-2,TGTGCCAGCAGCACCCGGACAGGAGGGTCTTTTGGTTCACCCCTCCACTTT,CASSTRTGGSFGSPLHF
NA,NA,TRBJ2-1,TRBV29-1,TGCAGCGTTGAAACAGGAACAGTAGTAGTGGGTGGTGAGCAGTTCTTC,CSVETGTVVVGGEQFF
NA,NA,TRBJ1-5,TRBV20-1,TGCAGTGCCCAGCTTATGGGGCTCGGGGAAAATCAGCCCCAGCATTTT,CSAQLMGLGENQPQHF
NA,NA,TRBJ1-5,TRBV4-1,TGCGCCAGCAGCCAAAAGTCGGAGAAACTTAATCAGCCCCAGCATTTT,CASSQKSEKLNQPQHF
NA,NA,TRBJ2-3,TRBV12-3/TRBV12-4,TGTGCCAGCAGTGGGAACACAGATACGCAGTATTTT,CASSGNTDTQYF
TRBD1,NA,TRBJ2-5,TRBV24-1,TGTGCCACCAGTGATTCGACAGGGGTAAAGGAGACCCAGTACTTC,CATSDSTGVKETQYF
TRBD1,NA,TRBJ1-2,TRBV5-1,TGCGCCAGCAGCTTGGATCTCAGGGGGGATGGCTACACCTTC,CASSLDLRGDGYTF
NA,NA,TRBJ2-7,TRBV7-9,TGTGCCAGCAGCTTATGGGCAGACGAGCAGTACTTC,CASSLWADEQYF
TRBD2,few,TRBJ2-1,TRBV27,TGTGCCAGCAGTTTCACCGCGGGGGGCCACAATGAGCAGTTCTTC,CASSFTAGGHNEQFF
NA,few,TRBJ2-3,TRBV11-1,TGTGCCAGCAGCCTACTCGTCCTTGGGAGCTCAGATACGCAGTATTTT,CASSLLVLGSSDTQYF
NA,NA,TRBJ2-3,TRBV20-1,TGCAGTGCTAGAGGAGGAGGAGATCGTGGCAGGCGCACAGATACGCAGTATTTT,CSARGGGDRGRRTDTQYF
TRBD1,NA,TRBJ2-3,TRBV25-1,TGTGCCAGTGGGGAACAGGGGGCCGATACGCAGTATTTT,CASGEQGADTQYF
NA,few,TRBJ1-4,TRBV6-5,TGTGCCAGCAGTTACAGCGGACGGACCAATGAAAAACTGTTTTTT,CASSYSGRTNEKLFF
NA,few,TRBJ2-1,TRBV9,TGTGCCAGCAGCGACGAAAGATACAATGAGCAGTTCTTC,CASSDERYNEQFF
NA,NA,TRBJ1-1,TRBV28,TGTGCCAGCACCGTACTACAGGGGAACACTGAAGCTTTCTTT,CASTVLQGNTEAFF
TRBD2,NA,TRBJ2-3,TRBV7-2,TGTGCCAGCAGCTTCTGGACGGGGGGGCCAGGAGATACGCAGTATTTT,CASSFWTGGPGDTQYF
NA,NA,TRBJ2-5,TRBV24-1,TGTGCCACCAGCTCAGCCGTAACATACCAAGAGACCCAGTACTTC,CATSSAVTYQETQYF
TRBD2,few,TRBJ2-7,TRBV20-1,TGCAGTGCTAGGAACCGACTAGCGGGGGGTACGGAGCAGTACTTC,CSARNRLAGGTEQYF
NA,few,TRBJ1-5,TRBV15,TGTGCCACCAGCAACAATCCCAATCAGCCCCAGCATTTT,CATSNNPNQPQHF
NA,few,TRBJ2-6,TRBV4-3,TGCGCCAGCAGCCAATTCAGCTCTGGGGCCAACGTCCTGACTTTC,CASSQFSSGANVLTF
NA,few,TRBJ1-5,TRBV7-2,TGTGCCAGCAGCCCCTCCCAAAGTCAGCCCCAGCATTTT,CASSPSQSQPQHF
NA,few,TRBJ2-1,TRBV11-2,TGTGCCAGCAGCTTAAGGGGGAATTTTGACAATGAGCAGTTCTTC,CASSLRGNFDNEQFF
TRBD1,NA,TRBJ2-1,TRBV4-2,TGTGCCAGCAGCCAACTTACAGGGGCCTACAATGAGCAGTTCTTC,CASSQLTGAYNEQFF
NA,many,TRBJ2-5,TRBV7-2,TGTGCCAGCAGCTTTGGGGGACGACTGTGGGACCAGCCAACCCAGTACTTC,CASSFGGRLWDQPTQYF
NA,few,TRBJ1-1,TRBV29-1,TGCAGCGTTGTAAGGGGCCAGAACACTGAAGCTTTCTTT,CSVVRGQNTEAFF
NA,NA,TRBJ1-4,TRBV5-1,TGCGCCAGCAGCTTGGAGGGGGAGGTTTGGGAAAAACTGTTTTTT,CASSLEGEVWEKLFF
NA,few,TRBJ2-1,TRBV7-6,TGTGCCAGCAGCTTGGTCCCACTAGTCAGCAATGAGCAGTTCTTC,CASSLVPLVSNEQFF
NA,NA,TRBJ2-3,TRBV20-1,TGCAGTGTTTTCAAGGCCGGCGCCGCAGATACGCAGTATTTT,CSVFKAGAADTQYF